This entry concerns a single T cell receptor (beta chain). Its target is unknown. This sample was taken from a study of cytomegalovirus exposure and HLA in healthy donors. Study information: The 120 or so validation repertoires were reported in a later analysis to have been generated on the same platform as the roughly 720 first-cohort repertoires.

Whole-study results and caveats: Some 150 TCR beta chains were listed as cytomegalovirus-associated.

This CDR3 comprises 16 residues. Per germline, CDR1 LGHNA and CDR2 YSLEER. V lost 1 base and J lost 3; bases outside the gene matches: 9. Donors came from a validation cohort of 95 to 150 subjects, distinct from the first 666-subject cohort. Method: immunoSEQ multiplex PCR; TCRdb's copy keeps in-frame clones and lacks some. This table has some 88,000 clones, 95% to 98% appearing once. The V call is TRBV4-3, the J call TRBJ2-7; 7 nucleotides align to TRBD2. What was sequenced was PBMCs. This receptor was taken from a man between 18 and 29 years old in good health and CMV-seronegative. The CDR3 reads CASSQGLALNGYEQYV. In DNA, the CDR3 is TGCGCCAGCAGCCAAGGACTAGCACTGAACGGCTACGAGCAGTACGTC.